The sequence of this T cell receptor beta chain was determined in a study of blood T cell repertoires in COVID-19. Study-wide background: There were acute and convalescent COVID-19 samples, and they came from the United States, Italy and Spain. From T cells, B-cell-depleted T cells, or PBMCs came the material, which was cDNA or gDNA.

Under the authors' procedure: By means of reference gene primer amplification, nucleated cell counts were estimated. TCRdb's copy holds only in-frame clones and misses some; the assay was immunoSEQ multiplex PCR. V, J and clone size reflect that table, while D and trimming were determined from the DNA. The data hold about 100,000 clones, with about 83% observed a single time. Germline-derived CDR1 and CDR2 are MNHNS and SASEGT. Trimming at V came to 2 bases and at J to 3 bases, leaving 0 bases not matched to a gene. The CDR3 consists of 15 residues. The sequence was collected from a man between 40 and 49 years old with active or convalescent COVID-19. Specimen: peripheral blood. The gene calls are TRBV6-1 and TRBJ2-2; TRBD2 matches 10 bases. CDR3 in DNA: TGTGCCAGCAGTGAACTAGCGGGGGACACCGGGGAGCTGTTTTTT. It yields the protein CASSELAGDTGELFF.